The clone carrying this TCR beta chain was counted once. Antigen unknown. Germline CDR1 is ENHRY and CDR2 is SYGVKD. Trimming removed 6 bases from V and 3 bases from J; junction bases left unmatched: 13. The CDR3 length is 16 residues. The data stem from a study of siplizumab effects on memory and regulatory T cells. Overall study results and limits: On average, roughly 70% of mappable alloreactive CD4+ clones were Treg-derived under siplizumab, against 25% to 30% in controls.

The table came from immunoSEQ multiplex PCR; TCRdb's copy has only in-frame clones and leaves some out. The table has under 150,000 clones, about 95% seen once. The specimen sequenced was non-Treg CD4+ T cells sorted from blood. The chain recombines TRBV10-3 with TRBJ1-1; 7 bases are shared with TRBD1. The clonotype originates from a human donor in good health. CDR3: CAISGLYRGGYTEAFF. In nucleotides, the CDR3 is TGTGCCATCAGCGGACTCTACAGGGGCGGGTACACTGAAGCTTTCTTT.